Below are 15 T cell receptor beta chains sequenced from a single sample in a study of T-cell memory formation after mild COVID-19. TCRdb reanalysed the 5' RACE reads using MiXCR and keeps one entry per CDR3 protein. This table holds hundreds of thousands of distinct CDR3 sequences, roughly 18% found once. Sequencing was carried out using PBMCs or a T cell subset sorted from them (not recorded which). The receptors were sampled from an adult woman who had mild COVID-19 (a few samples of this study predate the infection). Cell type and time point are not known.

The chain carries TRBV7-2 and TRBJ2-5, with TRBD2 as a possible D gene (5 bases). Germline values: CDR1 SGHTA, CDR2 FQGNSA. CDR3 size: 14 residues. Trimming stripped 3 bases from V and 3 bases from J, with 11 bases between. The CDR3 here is CASSFHGIEETQYF. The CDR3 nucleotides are TGTGCCAGCAGCTTTCACGGGATCGAAGAGACCCAGTACTTC.

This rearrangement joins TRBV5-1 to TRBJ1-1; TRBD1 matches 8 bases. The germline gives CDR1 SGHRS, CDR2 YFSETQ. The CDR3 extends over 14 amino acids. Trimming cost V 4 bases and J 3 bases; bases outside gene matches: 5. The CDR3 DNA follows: TGCGCCAGCAGCGTGGACAGGGTGGACACTGAAGCTTTCTTT. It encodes CASSVDRVDTEAFF.

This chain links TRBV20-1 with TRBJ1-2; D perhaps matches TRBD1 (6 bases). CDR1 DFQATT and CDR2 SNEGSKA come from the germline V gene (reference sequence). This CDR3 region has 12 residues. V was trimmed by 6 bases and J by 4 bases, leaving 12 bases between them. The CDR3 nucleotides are TGCAGTGCCAGGGGAGGCTCCTATGGCTACACCTTC. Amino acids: CSARGGSYGYTF.

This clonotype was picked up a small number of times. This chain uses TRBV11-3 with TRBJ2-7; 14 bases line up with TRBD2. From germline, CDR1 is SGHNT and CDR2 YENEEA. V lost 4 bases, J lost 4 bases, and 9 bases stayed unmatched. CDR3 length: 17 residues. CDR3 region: CASSSEGLAGEEYEQYF. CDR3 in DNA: TGTGCCAGCAGCTCAGAGGGACTAGCGGGAGAAGAATACGAGCAGTACTTC.

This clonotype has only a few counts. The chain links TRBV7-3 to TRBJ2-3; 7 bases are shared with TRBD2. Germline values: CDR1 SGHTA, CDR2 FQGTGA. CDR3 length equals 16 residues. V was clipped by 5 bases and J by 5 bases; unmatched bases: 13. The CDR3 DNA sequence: TGTGCCAGCAGCCCTCGACTAGCCCTGAGTGGAGATACGCAGTATTTT. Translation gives CASSPRLALSGDTQYF. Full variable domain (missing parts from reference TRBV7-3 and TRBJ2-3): GAGVSQTPSNKVTEKGKYVELRCDPISGHTALYWYRQSLGQGPEFLIYFQGTGAADDSGLPNDRFFAVRPEGSVSTLKIQRTERGDSAVYLCASSPRLALSGDTQYFGPGTRLTVL.

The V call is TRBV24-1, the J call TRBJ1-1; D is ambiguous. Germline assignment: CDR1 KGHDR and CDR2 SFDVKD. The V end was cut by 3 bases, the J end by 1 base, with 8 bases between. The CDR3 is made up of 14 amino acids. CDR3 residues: CATSDVIQNTEAFF. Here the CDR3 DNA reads TGTGCCACCAGTGATGTCATCCAGAACACTGAAGCTTTCTTT.

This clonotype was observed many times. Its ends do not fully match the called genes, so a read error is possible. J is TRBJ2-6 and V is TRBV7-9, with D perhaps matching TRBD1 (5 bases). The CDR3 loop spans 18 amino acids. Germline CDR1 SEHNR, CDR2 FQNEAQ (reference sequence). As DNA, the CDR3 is TGTGCCAGCAGCCCCCTGTGGGGTCCGTTGGTAGGGGACAACGTCCTGACTTTC. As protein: CASSPLWGPLVGDNVLTF.

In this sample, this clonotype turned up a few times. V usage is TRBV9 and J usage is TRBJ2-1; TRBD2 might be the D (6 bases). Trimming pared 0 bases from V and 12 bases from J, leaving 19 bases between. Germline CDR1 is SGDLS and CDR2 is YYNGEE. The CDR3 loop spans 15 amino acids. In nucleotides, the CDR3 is TGTGCCAGCAGCGTAGCAGCGGGCCCCGATGCAGGGCAGTTCTTC. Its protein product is CASSVAAGPDAGQFF.

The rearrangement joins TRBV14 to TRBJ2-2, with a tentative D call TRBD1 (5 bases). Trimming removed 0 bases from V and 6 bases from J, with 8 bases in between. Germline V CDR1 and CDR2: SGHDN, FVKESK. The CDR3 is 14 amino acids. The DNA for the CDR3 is TGTGCCAGCAGCCAAGAAGTCAGGGCCGGGGAGCTGTTTTTT. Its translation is CASSQEVRAGELFF.

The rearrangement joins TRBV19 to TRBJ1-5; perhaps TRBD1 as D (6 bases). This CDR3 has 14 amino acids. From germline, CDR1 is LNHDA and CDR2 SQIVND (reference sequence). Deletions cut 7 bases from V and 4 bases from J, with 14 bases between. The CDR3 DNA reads TGTGCCAGTATGAACCCAGGGGCAAATCAGCCCCAGCATTTT. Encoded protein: CASMNPGANQPQHF.

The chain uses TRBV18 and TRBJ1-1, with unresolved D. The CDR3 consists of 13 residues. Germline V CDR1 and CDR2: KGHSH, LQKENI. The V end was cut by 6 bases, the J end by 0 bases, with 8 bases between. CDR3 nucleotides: TGTGCCAGCTCTCTTCATATGAACACTGAAGCTTTCTTT. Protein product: CASSLHMNTEAFF.

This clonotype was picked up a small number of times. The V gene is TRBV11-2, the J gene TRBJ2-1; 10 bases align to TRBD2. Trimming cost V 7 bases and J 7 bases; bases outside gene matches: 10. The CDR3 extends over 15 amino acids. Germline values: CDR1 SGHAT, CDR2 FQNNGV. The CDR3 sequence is CASTPLAGLRNEQFF. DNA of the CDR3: TGTGCCAGCACCCCACTAGCGGGACTTAGGAATGAGCAGTTCTTC.

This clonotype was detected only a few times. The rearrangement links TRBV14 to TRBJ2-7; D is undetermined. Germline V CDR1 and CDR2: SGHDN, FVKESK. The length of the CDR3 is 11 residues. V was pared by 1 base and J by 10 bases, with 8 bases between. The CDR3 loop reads CASSQGYVQYF. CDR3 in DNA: TGTGCCAGCAGCCAAGGCTACGTCCAGTACTTC.

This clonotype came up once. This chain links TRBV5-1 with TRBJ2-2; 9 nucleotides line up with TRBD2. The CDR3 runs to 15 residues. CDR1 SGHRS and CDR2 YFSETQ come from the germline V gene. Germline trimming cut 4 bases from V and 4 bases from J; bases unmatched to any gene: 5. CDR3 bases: TGCGCCAGCAGCATTCTAGCGGGACCCACCGGGGAGCTGTTTTTT. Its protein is CASSILAGPTGELFF.

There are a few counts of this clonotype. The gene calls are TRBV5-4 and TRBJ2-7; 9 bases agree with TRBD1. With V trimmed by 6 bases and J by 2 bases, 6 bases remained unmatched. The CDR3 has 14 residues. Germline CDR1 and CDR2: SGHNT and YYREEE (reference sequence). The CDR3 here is CASKPGQGAYEQYF. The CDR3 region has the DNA TGTGCCAGCAAACCGGGACAGGGTGCCTACGAGCAGTACTTC.